The 9 T cell receptor beta chains below were found in one sample sequenced in a study of cytomegalovirus exposure and HLA in healthy donors. PCR used 60 Vbeta primers and 13 Jbeta primers. Libraries were prepared by immunoSEQ multiplex PCR; TCRdb keeps only in-frame clonotypes and omits some of them. The table includes about 160,000 clones, 60% to 75% detected once. Sequencing was done on a sample of PBMCs. The origin of the receptors is a woman in her 50s in good health and CMV-seropositive.

The V call is TRBV6-6, the J call TRBJ1-1, with D perhaps TRBD1 (6 bases). The CDR3 runs 12 residues. Trimming cost V 6 bases and J 1 base, with 6 bases left between them. Germline V lookup: CDR1 MNHNY, CDR2 SVGAGI (reference sequence). The CDR3 loop is CASRTGNTEAFF. CDR3 sequence (DNA): TGTGCCAGCAGGACAGGGAACACTGAAGCTTTCTTT.

This chain links TRBV18 with TRBJ1-5, with D hard to call. Germline assignment: CDR1 KGHSH and CDR2 LQKENI. The CDR3 runs 13 residues. V lost 3 bases to trimming and J lost 7 bases, with 10 bases between them. The CDR3: CASSPPSGQPQHF. The CDR3 nucleotides read TGTGCCAGCTCACCGCCTAGCGGCCAGCCCCAGCATTTT.

This clone was found a few times. V and J are TRBV2 and TRBJ2-2, with 9 nucleotides matching TRBD2. The ends lost 6 bases at V and 2 bases at J; junction bases unmatched: 4. This CDR3 region has 15 residues. Germline V gene sequence: CDR1 SNHLY, CDR2 FYNNEI. CDR3: CASRKRGENTGELFF. The CDR3 region has the DNA TGTGCCAGCAGGAAGCGGGGGGAAAACACCGGGGAGCTGTTTTTT.

The chain joins TRBV6-1 to TRBJ1-1; TRBD1 matches 7 bases. Trimming at V came to 9 bases and at J to 5 bases, leaving 9 bases not matched to a gene. This CDR3 has 13 residues. The germline V gene encodes CDR1 MNHNS and CDR2 SASEGT. The CDR3 here is CASSTGDWTEAFF. Here the CDR3 DNA reads TGTGCCAGTTCCACAGGGGATTGGACTGAAGCTTTCTTT.

V and J are TRBV7-2 and TRBJ1-3, with 7 positions matching TRBD1. Losses at the gene ends were 11 bases for V and 4 bases for J; bases not matched to a gene: 5. Germline V CDR1 and CDR2: SGHTA, FQGNSA. The CDR3 runs to 12 residues. As DNA, the CDR3 is TGTGCCGGAGGGGGCTTCGGAAACACCATATATTTT. Translating gives CAGGGFGNTIYF. Filled out from reference TRBV7-2 and TRBJ1-3, the complete variable domain reads GAGVSQSPSNKVTEKGKDVELRCDPISGHTALYWYRQSLGQGLEFLIYFQGNSAPDKSGLPSDRFSAERTGGSVSTLTIQRTQQEDSAVYLCAGGGFGNTIYFGEGSWLTVV.

The chain couples TRBV6-5 to TRBJ2-7; 8 bases agree with TRBD1. Germline values: CDR1 MNHEY, CDR2 SVGAGI. The CDR3 length is 14 residues. V shed 0 bases and J 5 bases; nucleotides not matched to a gene: 3. The CDR3 sequence: CASSYSNRGDEQYF. The CDR3 nucleotides read TGTGCCAGCAGTTACTCGAACAGGGGGGACGAGCAGTACTTC.

The chain uses TRBV19 and TRBJ2-1; TRBD2 is a possible D gene (6 bases). Trimming shortened V by 7 bases and J by 5 bases, and 18 bases separated the two germline ends. The CDR3 extends over 15 amino acids. The germline CDR1 and CDR2 sequences are LNHDA and SQIVND (reference sequence). CDR3 nucleotide sequence: TGTGCCAGTACCCCCAGGGCGGGGTTGAACAATGAGCAGTTCTTC. This translates into CASTPRAGLNNEQFF.

The chain employs TRBV9 and TRBJ2-3; TRBD1 matches 8 bases. The V gene's germline CDR1 is SGDLS and CDR2 YYNGEE. Trimming at V came to 4 bases and at J to 3 bases, leaving 10 bases not matched to a gene. This CDR3 contains 16 residues. The CDR3 nucleotides are TGTGCCAGCAGCCCCCGGACAGGGATGGGAACAGATACGCAGTATTTT. Translated, it gives CASSPRTGMGTDTQYF.

The V call is TRBV5-1, the J call TRBJ2-7, with a weak D call TRBD1 (5 bases). CDR3 length equals 12 residues. Between the trimmed V and J ends, which lost 4 bases and 6 bases, there was a span of 11 bases. CDR1 and CDR2 from the germline V gene are SGHRS and YFSETQ. CDR3 region: CASSGQGSEQYF. CDR3 nucleotide sequence: TGCGCCAGCAGCGGGCAGGGATCCGAGCAGTACTTC.